These 20 T cell receptor beta chains were all obtained from the same sample, sequenced in a study of blood T cells in healthy people across ages. Then a second PCR, running roughly 7 to 11 cycles, was carried out with a sample-barcoded 5' primer and a J-beta primer mix. MiXCR, run by TCRdb on the 5' RACE reads, gives a single entry per CDR3 protein. The sample contains some 760,000 distinct CDR3 sequences, 20% to 30% of which appear only once. These data also formed part of another study, on T cells of mothers and their children.

The sequenced sample was blood. These receptors originate from a boy younger than 18 in good health.

The V and J genes are TRBV7-3 and TRBJ2-7; D not resolved. With 2 bases removed from V and 2 bases from J, the gap between germline ends came to 10 bases. This CDR3 is 14 amino acids long. Per the germline V gene, CDR1 is SGHTA and CDR2 is FQGTGA. DNA of the CDR3: TGTGCCAGCAGCTTACTATCCGGGCCCTACGAGCAGTACTTC. This codes for CASSLLSGPYEQYF.

J is TRBJ2-1 and V is TRBV29-1; perhaps TRBD1 as D (7 bases). CDR1 is SQVTM and CDR2 is ANQGSEA in the germline V gene. This CDR3 contains 13 residues. Trimming stripped 4 bases from V and 5 bases from J, with 12 bases between. The CDR3 DNA follows: TGCAGCGTTGTACCCAGGGGGGACAATGAGCAGTTCTTC. Residues: CSVVPRGDNEQFF.

The chain is built from TRBV6-5 and TRBJ1-3; 7 bases match TRBD1. Germline V lookup: CDR1 MNHEY, CDR2 SVGAGI. This CDR3 is built from 15 residues. Trimming at V came to 2 bases and at J to 4 bases, leaving 5 bases not matched to a gene. CDR3 sequence: CASSYEGARGNTIYF. The DNA of the CDR3 is TGTGCCAGCAGTTACGAGGGGGCGAGGGGAAACACCATATATTTT.

This clonotype turned up a few times. The chain has TRBV20-1 and TRBJ2-3, with TRBD2 matching 7 bases. The CDR3 runs 15 residues. Trimming took 1 base from V and 2 from J; bases not matched to a gene: 6. Germline CDR1 DFQATT, CDR2 SNEGSKA (reference sequence). CDR3 protein: CSARGLGDYTDTQYF. The CDR3 DNA sequence: TGCAGTGCTAGAGGTTTGGGGGACTACACAGATACGCAGTATTTT.

This clonotype has more than one count but fewer than ten. The chain carries TRBV2 and TRBJ2-7; D unclear. V was cut by 0 bases and J by 12 bases, with 12 bases left in between. Germline loops: CDR1 SNHLY, CDR2 FYNNEI. The CDR3 covers 12 residues. CDR3 DNA: TGTGCCAGCAGTGAAGCGCGCCTAGTGGTGTACTTC. Its translation: CASSEARLVVYF.

This chain uses TRBV7-9 with TRBJ2-5; no reliable D call. Per the germline V gene, CDR1 is SEHNR and CDR2 is FQNEAQ (reference sequence). Trimming took off 2 bases at V and 11 bases at J, with 15 bases between the two ends. This CDR3 comprises 13 residues. The CDR3 is CASSLYNRYVQYF. The CDR3 DNA reads as TGTGCCAGCAGCTTATACAACCGATACGTGCAGTACTTC.

In its sample, this clonotype was seen a few times. V is TRBV4-1 and J is TRBJ2-5, with D possibly TRBD2 on 6 matching bases. TRBJ2-7 explains the end of the DNA better; the J call may be wrong. The CDR3 covers 14 residues. Germline-derived CDR1 and CDR2 are MGHRA and YSYEKL. The DNA for the CDR3 is TGCGCCAGCAGCCAAGTGGAGGGGACTTACGAGCAGTACTTC. Its protein product is CASSQVEGTYEQYF.

The chain employs TRBV5-1 and TRBJ2-5; tentative D call: TRBD1 (6 bases). Germline V CDR1 and CDR2: SGHRS, YFSETQ. V was pared by 4 bases and J by 1 base, with 11 bases between. The CDR3 loop spans 14 amino acids. DNA of the CDR3: TGCGCCAGCAGCACCGGACAGATCCAAGAGACCCAGTACTTC. It translates to CASSTGQIQETQYF.

The rearrangement uses TRBV7-9 and TRBJ1-2, with D tentatively TRBD1 (6 bases). CDR1 is SEHNR and CDR2 is FQNEAQ in the germline V gene (reference sequence). Trimming removed 4 bases from V and 7 bases from J, with 10 bases in between. The CDR3 is 12 amino acids. The CDR3 here is CASSSQGFGYTF. In DNA, the CDR3 is TGTGCCAGCAGCTCCCAGGGGTTTGGCTACACCTTC.

This clonotype was found once. The J gene is TRBJ2-2, the V gene TRBV6-4, with D possibly matching TRBD1 (5 bases). Germline values: CDR1 MRHNA, CDR2 SNTAGT. The CDR3 length is 16 residues. V was trimmed by 9 bases and J by 0 bases, leaving 17 bases between them. In DNA, the CDR3 is TGTGCCAGTCGCAAGGAGCAGGGCTCGAACACCGGGGAGCTGTTTTTT. Translating gives CASRKEQGSNTGELFF.

This clonotype was observed a handful of times. This rearrangement joins TRBV27 to TRBJ2-1; weak D call: TRBD2 (5 bases). Trimming removed 2 bases at V and 8 bases at J, with 13 bases between. The CDR3 runs 14 residues. The germline V gene has CDR1 MNHEY and CDR2 SMNVEV (reference sequence). The CDR3 DNA follows: TGTGCCAGCAGTTTAGACTATGGGATCGATGAGCAGTTCTTC. Its protein product is CASSLDYGIDEQFF.

This clonotype was seen a handful of times. The V call is TRBV20-1, the J call TRBJ2-1; D may be TRBD2 (5 bases). CDR1 and CDR2 (germline): DFQATT, SNEGSKA (reference sequence). Trimming removed 4 bases at V and 4 bases at J, with 11 bases between. This CDR3 is built from 13 residues. The CDR3 loop reads CSAIASGYNEQFF. The CDR3 DNA reads TGCAGTGCTATCGCGTCGGGGTACAATGAGCAGTTCTTC.

This clonotype was seen a few times. This chain uses TRBV7-2 with TRBJ1-3; 7 nucleotides match TRBD1. Germline V gives CDR1 SGHTA, CDR2 FQGNSA. V was pared by 0 bases and J by 1 base, with 0 bases of the junction left unmatched. This CDR3 has 15 residues. CDR3 coding DNA: TGTGCCAGCAGCTTAGCGGGACAGTCTGGAAACACCATATATTTT. Translating it yields CASSLAGQSGNTIYF.

The J gene is TRBJ1-5, the V gene TRBV6-1, with a tentative D call TRBD1 (6 bases). The CDR3 consists of 15 residues. Germline V gives CDR1 MNHNS, CDR2 SASEGT. Trimming removed 5 bases at V and 0 bases at J, with 11 bases between. In DNA form, the CDR3 reads TGTGCCAGCAGTTCCGGGACAACTAGCAATCAGCCCCAGCATTTT. This translates into CASSSGTTSNQPQHF.

The chain employs TRBV29-1 and TRBJ2-5; D unclear. Germline V gene sequence: CDR1 SQVTM, CDR2 ANQGSEA. The CDR3 has 13 amino acids. V was clipped by 2 bases and J by 5 bases, with 12 bases between them. In nucleotides, the CDR3 is TGCAGCGTTGAACAGGTGCTTAAGGAGACCCAGTACTTC. Amino acids: CSVEQVLKETQYF.

This clonotype came up a few times. The gene calls are TRBV7-9 and TRBJ1-3, with D unresolved. CDR3 size: 14 residues. Germline V CDR1 and CDR2: SEHNR, FQNEAQ (reference sequence). Trimming left V 5 bases short and J 0 bases short, with 8 bases between. The CDR3 DNA follows: TGTGCCAGCAGCCCTGACACCTCTGGAAACACCATATATTTT. Its protein product is CASSPDTSGNTIYF.

V and J are TRBV7-3 and TRBJ2-1; D is possibly TRBD1 (7 bases). V shed 5 bases and J shed 7 bases, with 18 bases lying between them. The germline CDR1 and CDR2 sequences are SGHTA and FQGTGA. CDR3 length: 15 residues. The CDR3 loop reads CASSPYNSGGNEQFF. In nucleotides, the CDR3 is TGTGCCAGCAGCCCATACAACTCAGGGGGGAATGAGCAGTTCTTC.

This clonotype occurred once. This chain uses TRBV28 with TRBJ2-2; D remains unclear. Per germline, CDR1 MDHEN and CDR2 SYDVKM. Trimming shortened V by 3 bases and J by 6 bases, and 8 bases separated the two germline ends. The CDR3 contains 13 residues. The CDR3 spells CASSFLSPGELFF. CDR3 DNA sequence: TGTGCCAGCAGTTTCTTGTCCCCCGGGGAGCTGTTTTTT.

The V and J genes are TRBV12-3 or TRBV12-4 and TRBJ2-5; no definite D call. The end of the DNA aligns better with TRBJ2-7, so the J call may be wrong. The CDR3 length is 12 residues. CDR3 region: CASSPNGYEQYF. The CDR3 DNA sequence: TGTGCCAGCAGTCCGAACGGCTACGAGCAGTACTTC.

The chain has TRBV20-1 and TRBJ2-4, with D possibly TRBD1 on 5 matching bases. Deletions cut 0 bases from V and 9 bases from J, with 18 bases between. The CDR3 is 15 residues long. Germline-derived CDR1 and CDR2 are DFQATT and SNEGSKA (reference sequence). CDR3: CSARDGADGRSIQYF. The CDR3, as DNA: TGCAGTGCTAGAGATGGGGCGGATGGGCGCAGCATTCAGTACTTC.